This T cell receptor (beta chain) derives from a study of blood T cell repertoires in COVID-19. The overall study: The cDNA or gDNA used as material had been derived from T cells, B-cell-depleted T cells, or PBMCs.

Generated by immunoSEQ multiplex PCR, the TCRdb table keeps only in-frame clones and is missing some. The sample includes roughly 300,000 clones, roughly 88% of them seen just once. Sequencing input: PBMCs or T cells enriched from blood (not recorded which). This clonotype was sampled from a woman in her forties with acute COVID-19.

The CDR3 bases are TGTGCCAGCAGTTACGGGGACAGCGCCGAGACCCAGTACTTC. Amino acids: CASSYGDSAETQYF. The J gene is TRBJ2-5, the V gene TRBV6-5, with TRBD1 matching 7 bases. The length of the CDR3 is 14 residues. From germline, CDR1 is MNHEY and CDR2 SVGAGI. J was trimmed by 5 bases and V by 2 bases; bases with no gene match: 5.